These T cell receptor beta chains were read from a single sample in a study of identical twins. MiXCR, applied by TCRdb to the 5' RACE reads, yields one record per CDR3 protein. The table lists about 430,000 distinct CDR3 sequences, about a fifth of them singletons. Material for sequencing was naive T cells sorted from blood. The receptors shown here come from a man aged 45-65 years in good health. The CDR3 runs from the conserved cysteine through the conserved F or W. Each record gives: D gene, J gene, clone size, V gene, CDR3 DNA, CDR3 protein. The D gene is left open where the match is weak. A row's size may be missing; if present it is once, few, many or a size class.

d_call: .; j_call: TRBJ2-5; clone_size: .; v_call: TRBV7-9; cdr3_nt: TGTGCCAGCAGCTCCCCCGGGGGCGGTGTGGAGACCCAGTACTTC; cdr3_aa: CASSSPGGGVETQYF
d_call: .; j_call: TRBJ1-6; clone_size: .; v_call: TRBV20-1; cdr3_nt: TGCAGTGCTAGCCTCGACGGACACCCCAATTCACCCCTCCACTTT; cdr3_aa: CSASLDGHPNSPLHF
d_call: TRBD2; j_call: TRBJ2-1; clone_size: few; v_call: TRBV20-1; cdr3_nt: TGCAGTGCTTGCCCCGGGACTAGCTTGTCTGAGCAGTTCTTC; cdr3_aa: CSACPGTSLSEQFF
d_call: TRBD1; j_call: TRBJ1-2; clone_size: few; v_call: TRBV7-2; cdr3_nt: TGTGCCAGCAGCCCCAGTATAACAGGGGATACGGGGGGCTACACCTTC; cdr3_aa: CASSPSITGDTGGYTF
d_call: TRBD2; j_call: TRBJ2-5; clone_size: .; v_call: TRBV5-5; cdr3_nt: TGTGCCAGCAGCTCGCCGGGACTAGCGGGACAAGAGACCCAGTACTTC; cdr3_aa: CASSSPGLAGQETQYF
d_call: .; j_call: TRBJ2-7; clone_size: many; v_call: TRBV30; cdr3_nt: TGTGCCTGGAGTGAGATCCGGCAGGGAACCTACGAGCAGTACTTC; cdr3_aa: CAWSEIRQGTYEQYF
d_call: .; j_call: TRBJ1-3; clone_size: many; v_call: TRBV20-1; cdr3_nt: TGCAGTGCTACCGACCCTGGAAACACCATATATTTT; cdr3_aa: CSATDPGNTIYF
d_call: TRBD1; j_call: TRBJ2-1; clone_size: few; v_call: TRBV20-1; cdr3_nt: TGCAGTGCTAGAGCGGGACAGGGGAATGAGCAGTTCTTC; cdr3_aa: CSARAGQGNEQFF
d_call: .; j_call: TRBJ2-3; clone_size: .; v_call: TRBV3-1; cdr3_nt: TGTGCCAGCAGCCACCGGAGATGGGCGGGCCCGGGCACAGATACGCAGTATTTT; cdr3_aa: CASSHRRWAGPGTDTQYF
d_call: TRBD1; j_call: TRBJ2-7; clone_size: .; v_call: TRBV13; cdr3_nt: TGTGCCAGCAGCCCCCAGGGACAGGAGATCTACGAGCAGTACTTC; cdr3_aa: CASSPQGQEIYEQYF
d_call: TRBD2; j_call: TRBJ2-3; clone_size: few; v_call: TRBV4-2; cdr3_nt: TGTGCCAGCAGCCACGCGGGAGATAACACAGATACGCAGTATTTT; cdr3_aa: CASSHAGDNTDTQYF
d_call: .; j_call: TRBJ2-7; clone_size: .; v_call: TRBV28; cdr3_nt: TGTGCCAGCAGTTTTTCTTGGAACTACGAGCAGTACTTC; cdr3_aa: CASSFSWNYEQYF
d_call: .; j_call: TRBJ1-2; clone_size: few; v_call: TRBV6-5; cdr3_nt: TGTGCCAGCAGTTACTACTGGCAGGGGACCATCTCCGGGGATGGCTACACCTTC; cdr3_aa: CASSYYWQGTISGDGYTF
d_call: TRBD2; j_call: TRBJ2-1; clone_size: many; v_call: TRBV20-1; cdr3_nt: TGCAGTGCCAGACTAGCGGGGGGGCATATCTATGAGCAGTTCTTC; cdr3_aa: CSARLAGGHIYEQFF
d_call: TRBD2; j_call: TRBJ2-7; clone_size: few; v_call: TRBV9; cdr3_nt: TGTGCCAGCAGCCCAAGGGCGGGAGAATTTGTCGAGCAGTACTTC; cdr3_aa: CASSPRAGEFVEQYF
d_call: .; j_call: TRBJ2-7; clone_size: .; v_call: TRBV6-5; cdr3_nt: TGTGCCAGCAGTTACTCGCATTCCGGGACGTACGAGCAGTACTTC; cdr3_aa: CASSYSHSGTYEQYF
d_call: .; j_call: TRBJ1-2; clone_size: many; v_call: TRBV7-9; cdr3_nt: TGTGCCAGCAGCTCCCGGACAGCTCTCTATGGCTACACCTTC; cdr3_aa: CASSSRTALYGYTF
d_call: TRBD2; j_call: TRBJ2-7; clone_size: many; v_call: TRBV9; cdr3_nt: TGTGCCAGCAGCTCCCGAGCTAGCGGGAGGTCCTACGAGCAGTACTTC; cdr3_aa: CASSSRASGRSYEQYF
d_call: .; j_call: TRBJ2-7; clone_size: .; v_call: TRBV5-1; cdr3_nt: TGCGCCAGCAGGAGCAGGGTTGGTTCCTACGAGCAGTACTTC; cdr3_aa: CASRSRVGSYEQYF
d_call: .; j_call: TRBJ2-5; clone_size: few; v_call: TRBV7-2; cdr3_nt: TGTGCCAGCAGCTTATGGTTTACACCCCAAGAGACCCAGTACTTC; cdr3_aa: CASSLWFTPQETQYF
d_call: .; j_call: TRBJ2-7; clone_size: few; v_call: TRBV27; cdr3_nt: TGTGCCAGCAGTTTAGGCGTAAGCTCCTACGAGCAGTACTTC; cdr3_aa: CASSLGVSSYEQYF
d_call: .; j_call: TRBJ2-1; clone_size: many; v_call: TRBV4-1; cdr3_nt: TGCGCCAGCAGCCTCCGACAGTGGGATGAGCAGTTCTTC; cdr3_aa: CASSLRQWDEQFF
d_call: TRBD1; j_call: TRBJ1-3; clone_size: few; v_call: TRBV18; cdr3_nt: TGTGCCAGCTCGACAGGGTCTGGAAACACCATATATTTT; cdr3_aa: CASSTGSGNTIYF
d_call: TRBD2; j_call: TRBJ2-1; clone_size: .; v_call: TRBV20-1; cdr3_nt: TGCAGTGCAGCCGCGGGGGTCTACAATGAGCAGTTCTTC; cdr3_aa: CSAAAGVYNEQFF
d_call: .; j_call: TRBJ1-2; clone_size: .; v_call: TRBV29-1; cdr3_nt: TGCAGCGTTGTCCGGTCAAGGGACGGTGGCTACACCTTC; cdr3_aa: CSVVRSRDGGYTF
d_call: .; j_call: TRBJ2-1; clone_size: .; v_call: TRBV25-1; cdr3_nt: TGTGCCAGCAGTGTTGCGGGATCCCACCCTGAGCAGTTCTTC; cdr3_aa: CASSVAGSHPEQFF
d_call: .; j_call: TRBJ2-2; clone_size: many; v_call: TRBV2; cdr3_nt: TGTGCCAGCAGATCCGACAGGCAGAAGAACACCGGGGAGCTGTTTTTT; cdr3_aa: CASRSDRQKNTGELFF
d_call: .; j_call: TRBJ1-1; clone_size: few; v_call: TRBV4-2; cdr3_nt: TGTGCCAGCAGCCAAAGCACGGGAAACACTGAAGCTTTCTTT; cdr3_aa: CASSQSTGNTEAFF
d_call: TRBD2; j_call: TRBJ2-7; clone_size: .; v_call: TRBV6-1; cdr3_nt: TGTGCCACCCGAGCGGGGAGATCCTACGAGCAGTACTTC; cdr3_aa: CATRAGRSYEQYF
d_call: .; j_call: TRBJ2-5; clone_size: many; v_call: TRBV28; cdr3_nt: TGTGCCAGCCAATCAGGGGGGGGGCCGCAAGAGACCCAGTACTTC; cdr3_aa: CASQSGGGPQETQYF
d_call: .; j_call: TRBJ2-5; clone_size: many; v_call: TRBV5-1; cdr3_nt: TGTGCCAGCAGTTCCGGGACTGTCCAAGAGACCCAGTACTTC; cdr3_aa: CASSSGTVQETQYF
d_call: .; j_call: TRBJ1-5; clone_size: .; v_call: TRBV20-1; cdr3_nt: TGCAGTGCTAGAGGACTCCCGGAAGGGCCCCAGCATTTT; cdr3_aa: CSARGLPEGPQHF
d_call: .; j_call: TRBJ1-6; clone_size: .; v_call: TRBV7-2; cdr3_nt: TGTGCCAGCAGATTGAATAATTCACCCCTCCACTTT; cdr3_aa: CASRLNNSPLHF
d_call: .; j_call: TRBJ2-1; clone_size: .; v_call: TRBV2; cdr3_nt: TGTGCCAGCAGTGAAGCTCCAACCCCAGGGGTCAATGAGCAGTTCTTC; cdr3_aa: CASSEAPTPGVNEQFF
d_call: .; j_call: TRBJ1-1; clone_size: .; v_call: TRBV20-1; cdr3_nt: TGCAGTGCTAGAAAAGCAGAGAACACTGAAGCTTTCTTT; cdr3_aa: CSARKAENTEAFF
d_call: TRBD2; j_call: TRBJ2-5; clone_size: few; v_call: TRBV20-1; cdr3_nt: TGCAGTGCTAGGGCTGAGCGGGGGGCTTTTCTTTTTGGAGAGACCCAGTACTTC; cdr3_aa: CSARAERGAFLFGETQYF
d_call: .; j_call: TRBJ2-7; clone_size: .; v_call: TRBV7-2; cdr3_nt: TGTGCCAGCAGCGCAGACGGTGCCAATCGGGTCTACGAGCAGTACTTC; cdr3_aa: CASSADGANRVYEQYF
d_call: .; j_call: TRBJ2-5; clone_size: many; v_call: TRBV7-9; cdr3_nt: TGTGCCAGCAGCTTAGCGGGAGATGTAGAGACCCAGTACTTC; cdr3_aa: CASSLAGDVETQYF
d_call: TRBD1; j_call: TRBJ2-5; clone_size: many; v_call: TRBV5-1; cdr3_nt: TGCGCCAGCAGCGGACGTCCGCGGACAGGGGGCTCCCAAGAGATCCAGTACTTC; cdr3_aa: CASSGRPRTGGSQEIQYF
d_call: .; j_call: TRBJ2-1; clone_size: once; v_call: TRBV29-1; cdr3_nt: TGCAGCGTTCTGGATGGGACCGATGAGCAGTTCTTC; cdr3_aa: CSVLDGTDEQFF
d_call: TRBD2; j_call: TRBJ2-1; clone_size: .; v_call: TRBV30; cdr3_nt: TGTGCCTGGAGTGGACTAGCGGGAGTCGACCGCTACAATGAGCAGTTCTTC; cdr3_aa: CAWSGLAGVDRYNEQFF
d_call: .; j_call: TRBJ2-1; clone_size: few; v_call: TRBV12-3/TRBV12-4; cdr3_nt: TGTGCCAGCAGTTTATTTCGGCGGGGTTTAAGCTCCTACAATGAGCAGTTCTTC; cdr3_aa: CASSLFRRGLSSYNEQFF
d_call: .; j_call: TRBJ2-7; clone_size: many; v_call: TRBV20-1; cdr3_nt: TGCAGTGCTAGAGGAGGGGCGCCCCGGGACGAGCAGTACTTC; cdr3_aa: CSARGGAPRDEQYF
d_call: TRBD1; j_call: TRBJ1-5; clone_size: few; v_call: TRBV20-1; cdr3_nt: TGCAGTGCTAGGGACAGGTTAGGGACCCAGCATTTT; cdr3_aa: CSARDRLGTQHF
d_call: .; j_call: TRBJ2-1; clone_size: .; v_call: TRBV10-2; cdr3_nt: TGCGCCAGCGCTACAGGGAGCTCCTACAATGAGCAGTTCTTC; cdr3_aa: CASATGSSYNEQFF
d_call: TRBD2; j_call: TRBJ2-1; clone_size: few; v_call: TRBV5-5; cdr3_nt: TGTGCCAGCAGCTTGGGACTAGCGGGAGGGTTCCATGAGCAGTTCTTC; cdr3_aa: CASSLGLAGGFHEQFF
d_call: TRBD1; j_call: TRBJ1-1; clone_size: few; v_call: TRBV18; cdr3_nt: TGTGCCAGCTCCCACGACAGGGTTGCCACTGAAGCTTTCTTT; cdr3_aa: CASSHDRVATEAFF
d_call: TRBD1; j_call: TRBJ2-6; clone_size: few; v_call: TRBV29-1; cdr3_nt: TGCAGCATTGGACAGGTAGCAAGCGGGGCCAACGTCCTGACTTTC; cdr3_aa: CSIGQVASGANVLTF
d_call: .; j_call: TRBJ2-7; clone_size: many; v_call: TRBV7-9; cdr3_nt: TGTGCCAGCTCACATAGGGGCTCCTACGAGCAGTACTTC; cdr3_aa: CASSHRGSYEQYF
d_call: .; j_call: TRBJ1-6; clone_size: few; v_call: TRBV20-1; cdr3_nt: TGCAGTGCTAGGAGCTGGACAGCCTATAATTCACCCCTCCACTTT; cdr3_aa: CSARSWTAYNSPLHF
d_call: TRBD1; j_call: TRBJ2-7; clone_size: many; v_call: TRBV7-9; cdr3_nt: TGTGCCAGCAGCGCGACATTGGACAGGGGGCTCGAGCAGTACTTC; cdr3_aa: CASSATLDRGLEQYF
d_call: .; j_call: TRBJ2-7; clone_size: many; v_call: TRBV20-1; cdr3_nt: TGCAGTGCTAATCCCACTAGAAATCTCCGTACCGAGCAGTACTTC; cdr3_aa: CSANPTRNLRTEQYF
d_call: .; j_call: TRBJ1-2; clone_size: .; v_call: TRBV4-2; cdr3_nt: TGTGCCAGCAGCCAAGGTAGAAGGACAGTTACCTTC; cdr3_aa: CASSQGRRTVTF
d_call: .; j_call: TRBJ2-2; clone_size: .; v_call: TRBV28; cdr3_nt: TGTGCCAGCAGTTTAATAGCATTTAGCGGCACCGGGGAGCTGTTTTTT; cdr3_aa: CASSLIAFSGTGELFF
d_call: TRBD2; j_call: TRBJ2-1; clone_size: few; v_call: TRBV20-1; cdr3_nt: TGCAGTGCTAGAACTCGGGGGAGGGGCTCCTACAATGAGCAGTTCTTC; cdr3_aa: CSARTRGRGSYNEQFF